This TCR beta chain was sequenced in a study of blood T cell repertoires in COVID-19 (dated by TCRdb to about 2020). Regarding the complete study: The collaborator samples originated in the United States, Italy and Spain and spanned the acute and convalescent phases of COVID-19. The prospective study material was composed of cDNA or gDNA derived from T cells, B-cell-depleted T cells, or PBMCs. The dataset comprised deeply sampled blood TCRbeta repertoires from subjects exposed to, actively infected with, or recovered from COVID-19. The repertoires were released in a freely available public database intended as a resource for research on the immune response to SARS-CoV-2. Samples were obtained from the ongoing ImmuneRACE study (first 160 participants) and from about 1,300 subjects provided by 6 global collaborators. A de-identified subject ID, COVID-19 status, age in years and sex were almost always included in the sample metadata. Where available, HLA class I and class II types were obtained from metadata supplied by the sample provider rather than from assay-based typing.

Study-level results and caveats: The amount of clinical and demographic metadata varied by source and participant and was provided uncurated.

With regard to this clone: No antigen is known for it. The record has no base qualities; no much larger clone is one base away.

The immunoSEQ Assay, a bias-controlled multiplex PCR, was used to amplify TCRbeta CDR3 regions from genomic DNA. The authors processed their data as follows. Within the assay, amplification of reference gene primers was used to estimate how many nucleated cells each sample contained. To quantify the absolute abundance of each unique TCRbeta CDR3 rearrangement, sequence reads were collapsed and filtered. For each sample, productive Simpson clonality was calculated by taking the square root of Simpson's diversity index across productive rearrangements. TCRdb obtained this table from immuneACCESS and retained in-frame rearrangements with V and J assigned. These tables miss some clones; where compared with another copy, unresolved V genes account for less than half of the shortfall, and the remainder is unexplained. That table furnishes V, J and clone size, whereas the DNA furnished D and trimming. The sample table records 56,000 or so clones; over 75% of these occur just once. The ten biggest clones cover roughly 10% of the sample.

The collaborating institutions used their own protocols to collect whole blood in K2EDTA tubes. For TCRbeta analysis, collaborator samples were shipped as frozen whole blood, as isolated PBMCs, or as DNA extracted from either sample type. The CDR3 contains 12 residues, cysteine and phenylalanine counted. CDR3 DNA only is kept here, 36 bases in frame from base 1. Sequences MNHEY (CDR1) and SVGAGI (CDR2) are obtained from the germline V gene. Trimming costs V 5 bases and J 1 base, and their ends lie 5 bases apart. The rearranged segments are TRBV6-5 and TRBJ1-1; no D gene can be assigned with confidence. Material: peripheral blood. The TCR sequence derives from a human donor in a cohort sampled during active COVID-19. The nucleotides are TGTGCCAGCAGTATCGGGAACACTGAAGCTTTCTTT. It specifies CASSIGNTEAFF.